This T cell receptor (beta chain) was sequenced for a study of cytomegalovirus exposure and HLA in healthy donors. This clone was seen more than once but under ten times. Antigen specificity is unknown. Vbeta (60) and Jbeta (13) primers were used in the PCR. TCRdb's copy holds only in-frame clones and misses some; the assay was immunoSEQ multiplex PCR. The sample contains around 140,000 clones, about 9.2% of which appear only once. Germline V lookup: CDR1 SGHDT, CDR2 YYEEEE. V trimming: 3 bases; J trimming: 6 bases; junction bases outside the gene matches: 11. The CDR3 totals 16 residues. General study results and limits: Sequencing likely produced, as an artifact, a cluster of highly shared sequence variants.

The sequencing input was PBMCs. V gene TRBV5-6 combines with J gene TRBJ2-7; TRBD2 matches at 11 bases. This sequence originates from a woman in her forties in good health and CMV-seropositive. The CDR3 here is CASSWTPSGGPAEQYF. The DNA of the CDR3 is TGTGCCAGCAGCTGGACCCCTAGCGGGGGGCCAGCCGAGCAGTACTTC.